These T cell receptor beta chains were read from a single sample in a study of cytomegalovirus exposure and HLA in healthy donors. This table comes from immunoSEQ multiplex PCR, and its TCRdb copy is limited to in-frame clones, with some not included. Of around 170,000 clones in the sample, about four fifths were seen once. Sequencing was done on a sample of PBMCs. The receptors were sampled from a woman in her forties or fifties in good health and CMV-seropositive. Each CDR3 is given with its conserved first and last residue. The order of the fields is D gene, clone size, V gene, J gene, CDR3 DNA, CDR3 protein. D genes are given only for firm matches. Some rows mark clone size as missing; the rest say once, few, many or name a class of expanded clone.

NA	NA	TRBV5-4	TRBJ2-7	TGTGCCAGCAGCTTGGCCTGGCAGGGTACCGAGCAGTACTTC	CASSLAWQGTEQYF
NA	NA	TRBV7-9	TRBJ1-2	TGTGCCAGCAGCGTCGGGGAAACTCCCTATGGCTACACCTTC	CASSVGETPYGYTF
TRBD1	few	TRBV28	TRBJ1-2	TGTGCCAGCACCATCGTCCCGGGACAGGGGGGCTATGGCTACACCTTC	CASTIVPGQGGYGYTF
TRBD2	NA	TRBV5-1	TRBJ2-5	TGCGCCAGCAGCAAGGACGGGGGACTAGCCAGCGAGACCCAGTACTTC	CASSKDGGLASETQYF
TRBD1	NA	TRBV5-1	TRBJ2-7	TGCGCCAGCAGCATGGACAGGGCGGTCGGGCAGTACTTC	CASSMDRAVGQYF
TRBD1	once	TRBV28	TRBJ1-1	TGTGCCAGCAGTTTATCAGGGGACAGGGACAGCGCTTTCTTT	CASSLSGDRDSAFF
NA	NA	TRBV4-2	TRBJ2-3	TGTGCCAGCAGCCAAGAGGGCCAAACAGATACGCAGTATTTT	CASSQEGQTDTQYF
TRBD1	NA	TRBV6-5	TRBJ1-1	TGTGCCAGCAGTTACGAGGGGGCGAGCACTGAAGCTTTCTTT	CASSYEGASTEAFF
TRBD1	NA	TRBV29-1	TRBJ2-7	TGCAGCGTTGAAGGGACAGGGGCTGGGGAGCAGTACTTC	CSVEGTGAGEQYF
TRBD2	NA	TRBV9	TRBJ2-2	TGTGCCAGCAGCGTAGCTAGCGGCCGGAACACCGGGGAGCTGTTTTTT	CASSVASGRNTGELFF
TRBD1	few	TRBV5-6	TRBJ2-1	TGTGCCAGCAGCTCCCATGGGACAGGGCTCTACAATGAGCAGTTCTTC	CASSSHGTGLYNEQFF
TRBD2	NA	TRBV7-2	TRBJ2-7	TGTGCCAGCAGCCCCCCTGCGGGAGGCTACGAGCAGTACTTC	CASSPPAGGYEQYF
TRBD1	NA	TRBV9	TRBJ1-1	TGTGCCACCAAGCGTCCGACAGGGGAGAACACTGAAGCTTTCTTT	CATKRPTGENTEAFF
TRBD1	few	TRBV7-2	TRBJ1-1	TGTGCCAGCAGCATTGTCCCGGGACAGGGTATGAAGACGGCTTTCTTT	CASSIVPGQGMKTAFF
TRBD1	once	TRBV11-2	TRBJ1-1	TGTGCCAGCAGCGGGACAGGGGGCGGTAGGGCGGCTGAAGCTTTCTTT	CASSGTGGGRAAEAFF
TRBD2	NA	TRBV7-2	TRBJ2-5	TGTGCCAGCAGCCCCCAACCGGGACTAGCGGGGGTAGGCCAAGAGACCCAGTACTTC	CASSPQPGLAGVGQETQYF
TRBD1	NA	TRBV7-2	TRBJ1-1	TGTGCCAGCAGCTTAGATTCCCAGGGGGGTACTGAAGCTTTCTTT	CASSLDSQGGTEAFF
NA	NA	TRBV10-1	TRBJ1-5	TGCGCCAGCAGTAGGTCGGGGAGGGGCAATCAGCCCCAGCATTTT	CASSRSGRGNQPQHF
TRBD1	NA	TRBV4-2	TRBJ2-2	TGTGCCAGCAGCTGGACAGGGGAAGAAGAGGAGCTGTTTTTT	CASSWTGEEEELFF
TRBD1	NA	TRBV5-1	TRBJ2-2	TGCGCCAGCAGCTCACAGGGGGGATGGTCCGGGGAGCTGTTTTTT	CASSSQGGWSGELFF
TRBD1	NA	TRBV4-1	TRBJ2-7	TGCGCCAGCAGCCAAGAAGGGACAGGGGGGTCCAACGAGCAGTACTTC	CASSQEGTGGSNEQYF
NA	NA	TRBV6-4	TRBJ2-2	TGTGCCACCTCAGACAGCCCGAACACCGGGGAGCTGTTTTTT	CATSDSPNTGELFF
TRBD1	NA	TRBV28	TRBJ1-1	TGTGCCAGCAGTCCCGGGACAGGGGGCGAGAACACTGAAGCTTTCTTT	CASSPGTGGENTEAFF
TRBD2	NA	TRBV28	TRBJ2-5	TGTGCCAGCAGTTTCCCAGGACTAGCGGGGGGGTGGGGGACCCAGTACTTC	CASSFPGLAGGWGTQYF
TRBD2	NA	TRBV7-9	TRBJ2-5	TGTGCCAGCAGCTTCGAGCGGGGGAAAGAGACCCAGTACTTC	CASSFERGKETQYF
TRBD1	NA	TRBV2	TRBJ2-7	TGTGCCAGCAGCCGGGACAGCGGTCGGCAGTACTTC	CASSRDSGRQYF
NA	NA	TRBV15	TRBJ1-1	TGTGCCACCCGTGCTATATCTGAAGCTTTCTTT	CATRAISEAFF
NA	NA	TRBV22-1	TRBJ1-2	TGTCCTGGGAGCACCCTTTTAAGCTACTATGGCTACACCTTC	CPGSTLLSYYGYTF
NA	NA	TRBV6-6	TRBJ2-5	TGTGCCAGCAGTAAACAGAGAGAGACCCAGTACTTC	CASSKQRETQYF
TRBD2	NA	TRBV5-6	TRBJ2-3	TGTGCCAGCAGCTTGCATCCGGGGGGAAACACAGATACGCAGTATTTT	CASSLHPGGNTDTQYF
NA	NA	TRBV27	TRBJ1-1	TGTGCCAGCAGTCATAAGGAGGGCACTGAAGCTTTCTTT	CASSHKEGTEAFF